Presented here are 18 T cell receptor beta chains from one specimen sequenced in a study of human T cells and chemical hapten exposure. TCRdb re-derived calls from the RACE reads in MiXCR, one entry per CDR3 protein. Here the sample spans 240,000 or so distinct CDR3 sequences, over 8% being singletons. As to time point: pre-sensitization, week 0. Treatment given: therapeutic diphenylcyclopropenone sensitization with weekly scalp DPC. The sequencing here drew on whole blood, taken in connection with sensitization to the hapten diphenylcyclopropenone (DPC). The origin of the receptors is a middle-aged woman with alopecia areata. Some clones in this sample may be carry-over from other donors' samples.

The J gene is TRBJ1-1, the V gene TRBV5-5, with 8 bases lining up with TRBD1. The V and J ends lost 1 base and 0 bases, in that order; junction bases with no gene match: 2. Germline V CDR1 and CDR2: SGHKS, YYEKEE (reference sequence). The CDR3 is 15 residues long. Written as DNA, the CDR3 is TGTGCCAGCAGCTTGCAGGGGGCTGTGAACACTGAAGCTTTCTTT. It translates to CASSLQGAVNTEAFF.

This clonotype was seen at least ten times. The chain joins TRBV12-3 or TRBV12-4 to TRBJ2-3; the D is unclear. Between the trimmed V and J ends, which lost 7 bases and 2 bases, there was a span of 19 bases. This CDR3 has 16 residues. CDR3 in amino acids: CASTTDREDNTDTQYF. For the CDR3, the DNA is TGTGCCAGCACCACGGACCGAGAAGATAACACAGATACGCAGTATTTT.

The rearrangement joins TRBV24-1 to TRBJ2-2; 8 nucleotides agree with TRBD1. The V gene end was trimmed by 6 bases and the J gene end by 6 bases; junction bases not matched to a gene: 8. This CDR3 has 15 amino acids. Germline V gives CDR1 KGHDR, CDR2 SFDVKD. This chain's CDR3 is CATSSPGGRAGELFF. The DNA for the CDR3 is TGTGCCACCAGTTCCCCAGGGGGCCGGGCCGGGGAGCTGTTTTTT.

This sequence joins TRBV20-1 and TRBJ2-7, with a tentative D call TRBD1 (6 bases). The germline V and J ends were trimmed by 4 bases and 2 bases, with 9 bases remaining between them. Germline CDR1 and CDR2: DFQATT and SNEGSKA (reference sequence). The CDR3 spans 12 residues. The CDR3 sequence is CSAIQGTYEQYF. The CDR3 nucleotides read TGCAGTGCTATCCAGGGGACCTACGAGCAGTACTTC.

The gene calls are TRBV4-3 and TRBJ2-3; perhaps D is TRBD1 or TRBD2 (5 bases each). The V and J ends lost 2 bases and 4 bases respectively, with 19 bases between them. Germline V gives CDR1 LGHNA, CDR2 YSLEER. The CDR3 length is 17 residues. The DNA for the CDR3 is TGCGCCAGCAGCCAAAGCCGGGGCTTCTGGGTCCCAGATACGCAGTATTTT. It encodes CASSQSRGFWVPDTQYF.

This clonotype was seen more than once but under ten times. CDR3 bases: TGTGCCAGCAGCAGGGCTAGCGGAGCGAACACCGGGGAGCTGTTTTTT. Protein sequence: CASSRASGANTGELFF. The V and J genes are TRBV3-1 and TRBJ2-2; 7 bases fit TRBD2. J gave up 0 bases and V 5 bases, and 6 bases lay outside the gene matches. Germline V lookup: CDR1 LGHDT, CDR2 YNNKEL (reference sequence). The CDR3 is 16 residues long.

Only a few counts were recorded for this clonotype. The chain uses TRBV20-1 and TRBJ2-7; D might be TRBD1 (6 bases). Deletions cut 2 bases from V and 6 bases from J, with 17 bases between. CDR1 is DFQATT, CDR2 SNEGSKA, per germline (reference sequence). The CDR3 is made up of 14 amino acids. The CDR3 DNA is TGCAGTGCTAGACTTCCCGCGACAGGTCCCGAGCAGTACTTC. It specifies CSARLPATGPEQYF.

This clonotype was counted ten times or more. The chain joins TRBV6-1 to TRBJ1-2; TRBD1 aligns across 11 bases. The V and J ends lost 4 bases and 2 bases, in that order; junction bases with no gene match: 0. The CDR3 sequence is 14 residues long. CDR1 and CDR2 (germline): MNHNS, SASEGT. The CDR3 region is CASSGTGGNYGYTF. CDR3 nucleotide sequence: TGTGCCAGCAGTGGGACAGGGGGCAACTATGGCTACACCTTC.

This chain links TRBV20-1 with TRBJ2-3; TRBD1 matches 7 bases. The CDR3 has 14 amino acids. J was trimmed by 0 bases and V by 5 bases; bases with no gene match: 5. Germline-derived CDR1 and CDR2 are DFQATT and SNEGSKA (reference sequence). The DNA of the CDR3 is TGCAGTGCTGTTGGGACAGCTAGCACAGATACGCAGTATTTT. Translated, it gives CSAVGTASTDTQYF.

The chain has TRBV19 and TRBJ1-5; TRBD1 aligns across 8 bases. The ends lost 3 bases at V and 9 bases at J; junction bases unmatched: 7. This CDR3 has 14 amino acids. Germline V lookup: CDR1 LNHDA, CDR2 SQIVND (reference sequence). The CDR3 region is CASSIGTGLGPQHF. The CDR3 nucleotides are TGTGCCAGTAGTATTGGGACAGGCTTGGGGCCCCAGCATTTT.

This clonotype was seen more than once but under ten times. The chain carries TRBV10-3 and TRBJ2-1, with 9 bases matching TRBD1. This CDR3 comprises 13 residues. Germline CDR1 and CDR2: ENHRY and SYGVKD. The J segment lost 7 bases and the V segment lost 10 bases, leaving 8 bases of the junction unmatched. CDR3 amino acids: CASQPGQGNEQFF. The CDR3 DNA follows: TGTGCCAGCCAACCGGGACAGGGTAATGAGCAGTTCTTC.

In its sample, this clonotype was seen once. The V and J genes are TRBV7-9 and TRBJ1-3; weak D call: TRBD1 (5 bases). Looked up from germline, CDR1 is SEHNR and CDR2 is FQNEAQ (reference sequence). Trimming removed 5 bases from V and 3 bases from J, with 11 bases in between. CDR3 length: 14 amino acids. The CDR3: CASSQVRDGNTIYF. The CDR3 DNA is TGTGCCAGCAGCCAAGTCAGGGATGGAAACACCATATATTTT. Together with reference TRBV7-9 and TRBJ1-3, the CDR3 gives the full variable domain: DTGVSQNPRHKITKRGQNVTFRCDPISEHNRLYWYRQTLGQGPEFLTYFQNEAQLEKSRLLSDRFSAERPKGSFSTLEIQRTEQGDSAMYLCASSQVRDGNTIYFGEGSWLTVV.

This clonotype was recorded many times. This rearrangement joins TRBV4-1 to TRBJ2-2, with 10 bases matching TRBD2. CDR1 and CDR2 from the germline V gene are MGHRA and YSYEKL. The CDR3 loop spans 17 amino acids. V shed 1 base and J 0 bases; nucleotides not matched to a gene: 2. CDR3 protein: CASSQGLAGPNTGELFF. The CDR3 DNA reads as TGCGCCAGCAGCCAAGGACTAGCGGGTCCGAACACCGGGGAGCTGTTTTTT.

This clonotype has only one observation. The chain links TRBV3-1 to TRBJ1-4, with TRBD1 as a possible D gene (5 bases). Germline assignment: CDR1 LGHDT and CDR2 YNNKEL (reference sequence). The CDR3 length is 13 residues. The V end was cut by 3 bases, the J end by 6 bases, with 8 bases between. In DNA, the CDR3 is TGTGCCAGCAGCCAGGGGCGGGATGAAAAACTGTTTTTT. Encoded protein: CASSQGRDEKLFF.

The rearrangement links TRBV5-1 to TRBJ1-2; D unclear. Germline CDR1 and CDR2: SGHRS and YFSETQ. V was pared by 0 bases and J by 3 bases, with 15 bases between. The CDR3 contains 16 residues. The CDR3 region is CASSLVSLRDYYGYTF. DNA for the CDR3: TGCGCCAGCAGCTTGGTCTCGCTCCGTGACTACTATGGCTACACCTTC.

The chain joins TRBV6-2 or TRBV6-3 to TRBJ2-7; a possible D gene is TRBD2 (6 bases). The V end lost 8 bases, the J end lost 0 bases, and 17 bases lay between the germline ends. The germline gives CDR1 MNHEY, CDR2 SVGEGT. The CDR3 consists of 15 residues. The CDR3 DNA is TGTGCCAGCTCTCGACGTCGACTAGGCTCCTACGAGCAGTACTTC. As protein: CASSRRRLGSYEQYF.

The chain uses TRBV28 and TRBJ1-3; perhaps TRBD1 as D (5 bases). Looked up from germline, CDR1 is MDHEN and CDR2 is SYDVKM. This CDR3 has 14 amino acids. The V gene lost 3 bases and the J gene lost 4 bases, with 10 bases spanning the gap. CDR3 region: CASSFGTVGNTIYF. In DNA form, the CDR3 reads TGTGCCAGCAGTTTCGGGACGGTCGGAAACACCATATATTTT.

This clonotype was detected ten times or more. The CDR3 DNA follows: TGTGCCAGCAGCGCCCAAGACAGGGGCACTGAAGCTTTCTTT. Protein: CASSAQDRGTEAFF. The V and J genes are TRBV7-2 and TRBJ1-1; 8 positions match TRBD1. The CDR3 runs 14 residues. The junction had 6 bases not matched to a gene; V was cut back by 5 bases and J by 4 bases. Germline loops: CDR1 SGHTA, CDR2 FQGNSA.